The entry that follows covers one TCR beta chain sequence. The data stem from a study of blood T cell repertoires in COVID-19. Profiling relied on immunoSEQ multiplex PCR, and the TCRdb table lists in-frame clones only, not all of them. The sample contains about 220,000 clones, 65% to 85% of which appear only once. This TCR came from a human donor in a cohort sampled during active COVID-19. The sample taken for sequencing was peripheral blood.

The CDR3 is CARSPRTGGSNYGYTF. DNA of the CDR3: TGTGCCAGAAGCCCTAGGACAGGGGGATCTAACTATGGCTACACCTTC. The chain carries TRBV5-3 and TRBJ1-2; 10 positions agree with TRBD1. TRBV5-3 is assigned to the ORF class and has an uncertain function. The CDR3 sequence is 16 residues long. The junction had 6 bases not matched to a gene; V was cut back by 4 bases and J by 0 bases.